A single sample gave rise to the 8 T cell receptor beta chains below, sequenced in a study of blood T cell repertoires in COVID-19. Only in-frame clones appear in the TCRdb table, and some are missing; sequencing was by immunoSEQ multiplex PCR. Among roughly 360,000 clones listed, around 87% were seen once. The material sequenced was PBMCs or T cells enriched from blood (not recorded which). These receptors were taken from a man under 40 who had recovered from COVID-19.

The genes are TRBV11-2 and TRBJ2-7, with unresolved D. Between the trimmed V and J ends, which lost 2 bases and 1 base, there was a span of 15 bases. The germline gives CDR1 SGHAT, CDR2 FQNNGV. The CDR3 spans 16 residues. CDR3 bases: TGTGCCAGCAGCTTATCCTCGTCCGCAGTATCCTACGAGCAGTACTTC. This translates into CASSLSSSAVSYEQYF.

The chain links TRBV5-1 to TRBJ2-7, with 7 bases lining up with TRBD1. The CDR3 is 13 amino acids. J lost 1 base, V lost 3 bases, and 1 base had no gene match. Germline lookup yields CDR1 SGHRS and CDR2 YFSETQ. In DNA form, the CDR3 reads TGCGCCAGCAGCTGGGGACAGTCCTACGAGCAGTACTTC. Residues: CASSWGQSYEQYF.

This chain connects TRBV27 to TRBJ2-5; maybe TRBD2 (6 bases). The germline V gene has CDR1 MNHEY and CDR2 SMNVEV (reference sequence). This CDR3 has 13 amino acids. The V gene lost 6 bases and the J gene lost 9 bases, with 17 bases spanning the gap. The CDR3: CASSLTEGRPQYF. The CDR3 DNA is TGTGCCAGCAGCCTAACGGAGGGAAGACCCCAGTACTTC.

J is TRBJ2-1 and V is TRBV30; 12 nucleotides align to TRBD1. Germline V gene sequence: CDR1 GTSNPN, CDR2 SVGIG (reference sequence). Losses at the gene ends were 2 bases for V and 8 bases for J; bases not matched to a gene: 4. The CDR3 covers 14 residues. The CDR3 region has the DNA TGTGCCTGGAGTCGGGGACAGGGGGCCCATGAGCAGTTCTTC. Translation gives CAWSRGQGAHEQFF.

The chain carries TRBV18 and TRBJ1-4; 10 bases map to TRBD1. CDR1 is KGHSH, CDR2 LQKENI, per germline. The CDR3 spans 15 residues. The trim removed 2 bases at V and 8 bases at J, leaving 5 bases unmatched. CDR3 sequence (DNA): TGTGCCAGCTCACCAACCGGGACAGGGGAAGAAAAACTGTTTTTT. Its translation: CASSPTGTGEEKLFF.

J is TRBJ1-2 and V is TRBV9; TRBD1 aligns across 9 bases. CDR1 is SGDLS and CDR2 is YYNGEE in the germline V gene. The CDR3 runs 15 residues. V lost 3 bases, J lost 5 bases, and 8 bases stayed unmatched. In DNA, the CDR3 is TGTGCCAGCAGCGCGGGGGACAGGGTGGGTTATGGCTACACCTTC. Its translation: CASSAGDRVGYGYTF.

V gene TRBV7-9 combines with J gene TRBJ2-3; D is perhaps TRBD2 (6 bases). Deletions cut 8 bases from V and 2 bases from J, with 17 bases between. The germline V gene encodes CDR1 SEHNR and CDR2 FQNEAQ (reference sequence). The CDR3 sequence is 15 residues long. DNA for the CDR3: TGTGCCAGCTTACTAGGGTGGCGGGACACAGATACGCAGTATTTT. This sequence encodes CASLLGWRDTDTQYF.

The V and J genes are TRBV2 and TRBJ2-5, with 10 bases matching TRBD2. CDR1 SNHLY and CDR2 FYNNEI come from the germline V gene. Trimming at V came to 5 bases and at J to 6 bases, leaving 12 bases not matched to a gene. The CDR3 is 16 residues long. The CDR3 region is CASSIFGSGGAKTQYF. The CDR3 coding sequence is TGTGCCAGCAGTATCTTTGGCAGCGGGGGGGCGAAGACCCAGTACTTC.